This T cell receptor (beta chain) stems from a study of blood T cell repertoires in COVID-19 (dated by TCRdb to the early 2020s). Notes on the research overall: Samples from collaborators originated in the United States, Italy and Spain and spanned both the acute and convalescent phases of COVID-19. The material from the prospective study consisted of cDNA or gDNA derived from T cells, B-cell-depleted T cells, or PBMCs. Deeply sampled blood TCRbeta repertoires from subjects exposed to, actively infected with, or recovered from COVID-19 were included in the dataset. The repertoires were released in a freely available public database meant as a resource for research on the immune response to SARS-CoV-2. The samples were drawn from the first 160 participants of the ongoing ImmuneRACE study and from 1,200 or so subjects provided by 6 global collaborators. A de-identified subject ID, COVID-19 status, age in years and sex were almost always included in the sample metadata. Where available, HLA class I and class II types were obtained from metadata supplied by the sample provider rather than from assay-based typing. What the research found in general, with its limitations: How much clinical and demographic metadata was included differed by source and by participant, and the metadata was provided uncurated.

Each collaborating institution followed its own protocols to collect whole blood in K2EDTA tubes. For TCRbeta analysis, collaborators shipped samples in one of three forms: frozen whole blood, isolated PBMCs, or DNA extracted from either of those sample types. TCRbeta CDR3 regions were amplified from genomic DNA by means of the immunoSEQ Assay, a bias-controlled multiplex PCR. As for the original processing: Nucleated cell counts per sample were estimated from amplification of reference gene primers within the assay. To quantify the absolute abundance of each unique TCRbeta CDR3 rearrangement, sequence reads were collapsed and filtered. For each sample, productive Simpson clonality was calculated as the square root of Simpson's diversity index across productive rearrangements. This is the immuneACCESS table as TCRdb keeps it, with only in-frame sequences that have V and J called. A part of the clones is gone; compared with another copy, unresolved V genes explain less than half, and the rest is unexplained. V and J calls and clone size are as listed in that table; D and trimming were resolved from the DNA. The sample records 100,000 or so clones, just over 90% of which are singletons. The ten largest clones take up about 3.9% of the sample.

Regarding this clone: Its antigen remains undetermined. Nothing much larger sits one base from this clone, and base qualities are not available.

The V end gives up 1 base and the J end 1 base, leaving 6 bases in the junction not matched to a gene. Looking up the germline V gene yields CDR1 KGHSH and CDR2 LQKENI. The CDR3 covers 16 residues, taking in both the cysteine and the phenylalanine. The sequence is cut down to CDR3 DNA, 48 bases in frame from base 1. Specimen: peripheral blood. This chain is built from TRBV18 and TRBJ1-1, with 7 bases aligning to TRBD1. This TCR came from a woman aged 50 to 60 in a cohort sampled during active COVID-19. The CDR3 region: CASSPQGQGGNTEAFF. The nucleotides are TGTGCCAGCTCACCACAAGGTCAGGGGGGGAACACTGAAGCTTTCTTT. Supplemented by the reference TRBV18 and TRBJ1-1 proteins around the CDR3, the complete variable domain is NAGVMQNPRHLVRRRGQEARLRCSPMKGHSHVYWYRQLPEEGLKFMVYLQKENIIDESGMPKERFSAEFPKEGPSILRIQQVVRGDSAAYFCASSPQGQGGNTEAFFGQGTRLTVV.